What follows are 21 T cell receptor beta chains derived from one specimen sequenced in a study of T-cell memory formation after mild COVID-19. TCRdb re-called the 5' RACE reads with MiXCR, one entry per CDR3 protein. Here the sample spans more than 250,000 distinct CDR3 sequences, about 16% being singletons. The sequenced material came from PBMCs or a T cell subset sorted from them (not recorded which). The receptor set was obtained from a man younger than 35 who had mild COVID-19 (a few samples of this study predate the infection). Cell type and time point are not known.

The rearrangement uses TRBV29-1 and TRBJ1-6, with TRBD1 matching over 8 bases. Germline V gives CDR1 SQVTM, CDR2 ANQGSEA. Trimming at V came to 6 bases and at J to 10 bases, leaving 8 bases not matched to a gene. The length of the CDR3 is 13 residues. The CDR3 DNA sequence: TGCAGCGTGGCCCAGGGGGCACGGTCACCCCTCCACTTT. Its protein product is CSVAQGARSPLHF.

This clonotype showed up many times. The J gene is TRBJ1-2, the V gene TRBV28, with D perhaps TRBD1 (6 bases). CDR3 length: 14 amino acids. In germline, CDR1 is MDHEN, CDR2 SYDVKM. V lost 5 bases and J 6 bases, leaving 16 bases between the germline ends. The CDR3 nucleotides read TGTGCCAGCAGTCCCGCAGGGGAACGGAATGGCTACACCTTC. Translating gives CASSPAGERNGYTF.

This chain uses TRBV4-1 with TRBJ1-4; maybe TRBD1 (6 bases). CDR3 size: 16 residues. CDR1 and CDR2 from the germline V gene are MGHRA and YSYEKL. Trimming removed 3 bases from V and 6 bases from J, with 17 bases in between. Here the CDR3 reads CASSQRGPGEHEKLFF. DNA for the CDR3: TGCGCCAGCAGCCAGAGGGGCCCAGGGGAGCATGAAAAACTGTTTTTT.

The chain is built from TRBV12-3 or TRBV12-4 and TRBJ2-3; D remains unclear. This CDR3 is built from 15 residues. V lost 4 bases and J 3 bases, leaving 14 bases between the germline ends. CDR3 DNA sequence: TGTGCCAGCAGTTACTCTTGGGTTGGAACAGATACGCAGTATTTT. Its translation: CASSYSWVGTDTQYF.

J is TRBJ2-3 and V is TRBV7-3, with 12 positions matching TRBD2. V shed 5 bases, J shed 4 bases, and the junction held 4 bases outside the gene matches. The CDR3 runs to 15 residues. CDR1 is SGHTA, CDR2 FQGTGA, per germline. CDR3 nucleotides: TGTGCCAGCAGCGAACTAGCGGGGGGTGCAGATACGCAGTATTTT. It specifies CASSELAGGADTQYF.

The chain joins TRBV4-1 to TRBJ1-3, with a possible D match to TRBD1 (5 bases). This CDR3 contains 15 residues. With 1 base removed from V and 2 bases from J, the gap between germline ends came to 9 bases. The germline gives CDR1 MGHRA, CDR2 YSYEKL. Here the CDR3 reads CASSQGGAPGNTIYF. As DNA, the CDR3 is TGCGCCAGCAGCCAAGGGGGCGCACCTGGAAACACCATATATTTT.

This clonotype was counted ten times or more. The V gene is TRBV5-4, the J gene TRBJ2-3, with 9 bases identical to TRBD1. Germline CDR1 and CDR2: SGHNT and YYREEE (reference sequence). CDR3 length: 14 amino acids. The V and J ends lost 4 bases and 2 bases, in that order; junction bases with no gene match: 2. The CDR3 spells CASSVQGATDTQYF. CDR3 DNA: TGTGCCAGCAGCGTACAGGGGGCCACAGATACGCAGTATTTT.

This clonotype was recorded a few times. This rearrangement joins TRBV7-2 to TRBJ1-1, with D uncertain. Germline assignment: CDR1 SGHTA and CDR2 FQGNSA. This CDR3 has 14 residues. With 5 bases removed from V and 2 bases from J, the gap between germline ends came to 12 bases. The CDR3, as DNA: TGTGCCAGCAGCACCCGGGCCCCCAACACTGAAGCTTTCTTT. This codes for CASSTRAPNTEAFF.

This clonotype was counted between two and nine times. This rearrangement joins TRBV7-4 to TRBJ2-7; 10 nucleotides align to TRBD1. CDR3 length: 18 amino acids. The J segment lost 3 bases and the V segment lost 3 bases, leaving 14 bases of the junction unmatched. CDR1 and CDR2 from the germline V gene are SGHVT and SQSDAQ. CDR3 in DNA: TGTGCCAGCAGCTTCTCGCCCCACCGGGACAGGGGCGTCTACGAGCAGTACGTC. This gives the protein CASSFSPHRDRGVYEQYV.

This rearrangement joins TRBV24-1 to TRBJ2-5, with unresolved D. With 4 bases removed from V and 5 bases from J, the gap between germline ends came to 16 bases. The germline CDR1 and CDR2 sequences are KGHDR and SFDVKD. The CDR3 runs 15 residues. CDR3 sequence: CATSEAGLGLETQYF. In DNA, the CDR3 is TGTGCCACCAGTGAGGCAGGTTTGGGGTTGGAGACCCAGTACTTC.

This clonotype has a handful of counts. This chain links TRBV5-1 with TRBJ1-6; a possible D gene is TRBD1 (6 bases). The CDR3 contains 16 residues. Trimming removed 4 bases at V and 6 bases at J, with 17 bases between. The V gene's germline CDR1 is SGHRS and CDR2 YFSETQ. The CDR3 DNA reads TGCGCCAGCAGCCTGGACAGTAGGCTGGGTAATTCACCCCTCCACTTT. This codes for CASSLDSRLGNSPLHF.

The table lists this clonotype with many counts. This CDR3 reads CASSQSKGEQFF. The CDR3 DNA sequence: TGCGCCAGCAGTCAATCGAAGGGTGAGCAGTTCTTC. The chain combines TRBV23-1 with TRBJ2-1; D is ambiguous. TRBV23-1 is an open reading frame, and its role is uncertain. This CDR3 is 12 amino acids long. Between the trimmed V and J ends, which lost 0 bases and 9 bases, there was a span of 6 bases.

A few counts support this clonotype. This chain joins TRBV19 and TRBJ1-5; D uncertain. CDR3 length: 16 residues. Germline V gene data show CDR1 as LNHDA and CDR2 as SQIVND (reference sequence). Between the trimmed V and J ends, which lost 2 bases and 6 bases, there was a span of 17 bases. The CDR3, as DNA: TGTGCCAGTAGTATACACTCAGGCGTGGCCGCTCAGCCCCAGCATTTT. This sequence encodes CASSIHSGVAAQPQHF. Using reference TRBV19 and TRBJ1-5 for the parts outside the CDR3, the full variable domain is DGGITQSPKYLFRKEGQNVTLSCEQNLNHDAMYWYRQDPGQGLRLIYYSQIVNDFQKGDIAEGYSVSREKKESFPLTVTSAQKNPTAFYLCASSIHSGVAAQPQHFGDGTRLSIL.

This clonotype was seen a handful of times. The CDR3 loop is CASRTPRLELYEQYF. CDR3 in DNA: TGTGCCAGCAGGACCCCAAGGTTGGAGCTCTACGAGCAGTACTTC. The chain couples TRBV2 to TRBJ2-7; D gene ambiguous. This CDR3 has 15 amino acids. The germline V gene encodes CDR1 SNHLY and CDR2 FYNNEI. V lost 6 bases and J lost 3, with 18 bases in between.

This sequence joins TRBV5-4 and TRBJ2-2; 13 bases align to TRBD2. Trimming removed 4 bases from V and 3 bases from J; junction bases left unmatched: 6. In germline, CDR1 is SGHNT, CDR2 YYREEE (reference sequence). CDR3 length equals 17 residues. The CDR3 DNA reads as TGTGCCAGCAGCGTTGGACTAGCGGGGGCCCACACCGGGGAGCTGTTTTTT. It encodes CASSVGLAGAHTGELFF. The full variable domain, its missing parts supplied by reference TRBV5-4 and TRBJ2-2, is ETGVTQSPTHLIKTRGQQVTLRCSSQSGHNTVSWYQQALGQGPQFIFQYYREEENGRGNFPPRFSGLQFPNYSSELNVNALELDDSALYLCASSVGLAGAHTGELFFGEGSRLTVL.

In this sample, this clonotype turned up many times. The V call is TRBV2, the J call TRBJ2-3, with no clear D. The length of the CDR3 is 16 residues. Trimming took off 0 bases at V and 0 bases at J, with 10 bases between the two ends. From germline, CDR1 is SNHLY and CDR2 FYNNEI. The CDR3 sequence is CASSEAPSTSTDTQYF. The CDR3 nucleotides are TGTGCCAGCAGTGAAGCGCCCTCAACTAGCACAGATACGCAGTATTTT.

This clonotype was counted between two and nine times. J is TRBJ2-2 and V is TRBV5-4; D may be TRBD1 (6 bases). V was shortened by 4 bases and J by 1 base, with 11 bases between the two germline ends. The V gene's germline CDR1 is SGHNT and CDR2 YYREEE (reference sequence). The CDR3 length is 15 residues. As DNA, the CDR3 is TGTGCCAGCAGCCAAGGGGGAGAGAACACCGGGGAGCTGTTTTTT. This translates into CASSQGGENTGELFF.

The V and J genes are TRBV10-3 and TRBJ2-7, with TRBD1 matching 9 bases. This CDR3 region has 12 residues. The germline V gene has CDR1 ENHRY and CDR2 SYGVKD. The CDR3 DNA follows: TGTGCCATCAGAGAACCGGGACAGGGCGAAGACGTC. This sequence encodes CAIREPGQGEDV.

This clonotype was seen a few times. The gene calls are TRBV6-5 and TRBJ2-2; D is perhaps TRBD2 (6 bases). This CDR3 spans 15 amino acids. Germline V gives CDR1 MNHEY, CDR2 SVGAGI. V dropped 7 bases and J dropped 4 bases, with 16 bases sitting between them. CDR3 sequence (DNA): TGTGCCAGCACGGGTTGGGACGGGGGCACCGGGGAGCTGTTTTTT. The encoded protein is CASTGWDGGTGELFF.

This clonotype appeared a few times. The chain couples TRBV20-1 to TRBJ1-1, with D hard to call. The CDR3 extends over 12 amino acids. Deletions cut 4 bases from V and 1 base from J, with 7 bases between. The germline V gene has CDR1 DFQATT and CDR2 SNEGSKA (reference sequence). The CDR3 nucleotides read TGCAGTGCTATTCAGCCGAACACTGAAGCTTTCTTT. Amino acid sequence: CSAIQPNTEAFF.

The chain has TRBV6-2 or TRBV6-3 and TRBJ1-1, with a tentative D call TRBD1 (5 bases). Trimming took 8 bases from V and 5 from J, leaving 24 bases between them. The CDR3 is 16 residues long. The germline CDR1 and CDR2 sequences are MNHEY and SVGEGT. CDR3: CASFSDAGRGTTEAFF. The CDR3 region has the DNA TGTGCCAGCTTTTCCGACGCGGGAAGGGGAACGACTGAAGCTTTCTTT.